This entry features one TCR beta chain sequence. Its specificity is unknown. These data come from a study of cytomegalovirus exposure and HLA in healthy donors. Study-level findings and limits: As confirmed in vitro, three CMV-associated chains were specific for CMV antigens. TCR clusters originating in the first cohort tended to co-occur in the roughly 120 validation repertoires, according to a later analysis.

With V trimmed by 5 bases and J by 0 bases, 3 bases remained unmatched. The CDR3 length is 15 residues. Germline loops: CDR1 LGHNA, CDR2 YSLEER. Using immunoSEQ multiplex PCR, the repertoire was profiled, and TCRdb retains in-frame clones only, with some absent. The sample carries about 220,000 clones, 85% to 90% recorded once. From the approximately 110-subject validation cohort, which was separate from the approximately 670-subject first cohort, the donors were drawn. This sequence joins TRBV4-3 and TRBJ2-2, with TRBD1 identical over 7 bases. The TCR originated in a man younger than 35 in good health and CMV-seronegative. Sequencing was carried out using PBMCs. CDR3 coding DNA: TGCGCCAGCAGCTCAGACAGGGCGAACACCGGGGAGCTGTTTTTT. It specifies CASSSDRANTGELFF.